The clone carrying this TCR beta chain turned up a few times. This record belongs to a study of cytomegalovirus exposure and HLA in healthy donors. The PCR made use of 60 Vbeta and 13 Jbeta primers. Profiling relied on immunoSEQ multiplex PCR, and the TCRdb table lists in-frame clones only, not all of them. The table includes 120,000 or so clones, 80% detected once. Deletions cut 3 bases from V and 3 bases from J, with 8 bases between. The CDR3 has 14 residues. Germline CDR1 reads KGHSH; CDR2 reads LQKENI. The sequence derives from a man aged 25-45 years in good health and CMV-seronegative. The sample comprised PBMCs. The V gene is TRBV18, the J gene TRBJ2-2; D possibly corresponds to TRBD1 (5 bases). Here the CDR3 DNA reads TGTGCCAGCTCACCCATCAGGGACACCGGGGAGCTGTTTTTT. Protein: CASSPIRDTGELFF.